Here is one T cell receptor (beta chain) with its context. The antigen remains undetermined. The V gene lost 2 bases and the J gene lost 5 bases, with 9 bases spanning the gap. CDR1 is KGHSH and CDR2 is LQKENI in the germline V gene. This CDR3 comprises 13 residues. The source of the sample is a study of T cell responses to AZD1222 COVID-19 vaccine. For the study at large: Doses given second, at about 4 or about 12 weeks, were pooled.

Study-level points and caveats: Donors, mostly white British, included more females; clonal diversity was possibly underestimated. Close to half of spike-specific TCRs reportedly recognize unmutated variant regions.

Libraries were prepared by immunoSEQ multiplex PCR; TCRdb keeps only in-frame clonotypes and omits some of them. The table lists about 150,000 clones, 70% to 90% of them singletons, with around 8% in the top ten. The chain is built from TRBV18 and TRBJ2-5, with D tentatively TRBD1 (6 bases). The TCR was taken from an adult in good health. The source was peripheral blood, collected on day 0 of AZD1222 vaccination. The CDR3 here is CASSPKGDETQYF. CDR3 sequence (DNA): TGTGCCAGCTCACCAAAGGGGGATGAGACCCAGTACTTC.